This record concerns one T cell receptor (beta chain) sequence. The target antigen is unknown. This record belongs to a study of T cell responses to AZD1222 COVID-19 vaccine. At the level of the study: Doses given second, at about 4 or about 12 weeks, were pooled. Study-wide points: Seropositivity was recorded at baseline in only a handful of AZD1222 recipients. The donor group comprised mostly white British people and more females; the analysis possibly underestimated clonal diversity.

Sequencing used immunoSEQ multiplex PCR; TCRdb keeps in-frame clones, though not all of them. In the table there are 25,000 to 30,000 clones, approximately 78% of which are singletons. This CDR3 contains 13 residues. The ends were cut back, 6 bases at V and 6 bases at J, with 9 bases in the middle. The germline V gene has CDR1 SNHLY and CDR2 FYNNEI. Source: peripheral blood, taken on day 0 of AZD1222 vaccination. The receptor comes from an adult in good health. The gene calls are TRBV2 and TRBJ1-6, with D perhaps TRBD1 (5 bases). Here the CDR3 DNA reads TGTGCCAGCAGCCGGGACGTTAATTCACCCCTCCACTTT. Translation: CASSRDVNSPLHF. Full variable domain (remainder filled in from reference TRBV2 and TRBJ1-6): EPEVTQTPSHQVTQMGQEVILRCVPISNHLYFYWYRQILGQKVEFLVSFYNNEISEKSEIFDDQFSVERPDGSNFTLKIRSTKLEDSAMYFCASSRDVNSPLHFGNGTRLTVT.